This T cell receptor beta chain was documented in a study of siplizumab effects on memory and regulatory T cells. Produced via immunoSEQ multiplex PCR; TCRdb's table is partial and in-frame only. This sample has around 86,000 clones; about 93% occur once, and the top ten carry over 0.25%. Study-wide results and caveats: Sequences that were alloreactive and traceable to unstimulated CD4+ memory cells were significantly reduced by siplizumab. Unstimulated subsets were the mapping target of only a minor fraction of alloreactive clones. In siplizumab conditions, mappable alloreactive CD4+ clones averaged around 69% Treg-derived, against approximately 29% in controls.

Germline V gene data show CDR1 as SGDLS and CDR2 as YYNGEE. The germline V and J ends were trimmed by 1 base and 0 bases, with 4 bases remaining between them. The CDR3 is made up of 13 amino acids. A note on this clone: Its target is unknown.

Specimen: non-Treg CD4+ T cells sorted from blood. This rearrangement joins TRBV9 to TRBJ1-1; D gene unclear. The source is a human donor in good health. The DNA for the CDR3 is TGTGCCAGCAGCGTAACAGTGAACACTGAAGCTTTCTTT. Its protein product is CASSVTVNTEAFF.